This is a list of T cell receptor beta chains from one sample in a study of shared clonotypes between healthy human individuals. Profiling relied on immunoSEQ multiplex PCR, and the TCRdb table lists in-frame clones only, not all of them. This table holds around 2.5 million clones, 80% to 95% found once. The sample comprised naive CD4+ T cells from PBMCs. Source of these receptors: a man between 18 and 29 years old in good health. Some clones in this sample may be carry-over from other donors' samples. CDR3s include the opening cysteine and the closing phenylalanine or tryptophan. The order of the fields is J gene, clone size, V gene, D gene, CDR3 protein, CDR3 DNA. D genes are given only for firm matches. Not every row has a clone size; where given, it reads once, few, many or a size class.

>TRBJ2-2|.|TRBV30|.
CAWRRGGGELFF
TGTGCCTGGCGGCGTGGAGGCGGGGAGCTGTTTTTT
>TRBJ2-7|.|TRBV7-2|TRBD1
CASSLERTGGQYF
TGTGCCAGCAGCTTAGAACGGACAGGAGGGCAGTACTTC
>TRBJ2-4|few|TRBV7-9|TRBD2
CASSLASGLASF
TGTGCCAGCAGCTTAGCCTCCGGACTAGCTTCCTTC
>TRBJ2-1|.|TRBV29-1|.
CSGAEVEQFF
TGCAGCGGGGCAGAGGTAGAGCAGTTCTTC
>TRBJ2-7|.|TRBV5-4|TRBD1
CASSQGQTYEQYF
TGTGCCAGCAGCCAGGGACAGACCTACGAGCAGTACTTC
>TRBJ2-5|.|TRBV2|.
CASSNEGGEAQYF
TGTGCCAGCAGTAATGAAGGGGGGGAGGCCCAGTACTTC
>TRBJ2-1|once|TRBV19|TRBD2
CASSKPASGPWGNEQFF
TGTGCCAGTAGTAAACCTGCTAGCGGACCTTGGGGGAATGAGCAGTTCTTC
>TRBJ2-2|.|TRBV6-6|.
CASTPQRPTGELFF
TGTGCCAGCACCCCCCAGCGCCCCACCGGGGAGCTGTTTTTT
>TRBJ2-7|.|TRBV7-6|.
CASSRRQGNLRGDYEQYF
TGTGCCAGCAGCCGTAGGCAGGGGAACCTTAGGGGTGACTACGAGCAGTACTTC
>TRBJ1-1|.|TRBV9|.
CASREHVGGGTEAFF
TGTGCCAGCAGAGAACATGTGGGCGGGGGCACTGAAGCTTTCTTT
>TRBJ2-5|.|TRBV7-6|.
CASSSELGAGETQYF
TGTGCCAGCAGCTCCGAGTTGGGGGCAGGAGAGACCCAGTACTTC
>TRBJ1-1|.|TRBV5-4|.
CASSLRTGSMNTEAFF
TGTGCCAGCAGCTTGCGGACGGGAAGCATGAACACTGAAGCTTTCTTT
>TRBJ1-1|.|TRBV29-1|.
CSVEWYPGGNTEAFF
TGCAGCGTTGAATGGTATCCGGGGGGGAACACTGAAGCTTTCTTT
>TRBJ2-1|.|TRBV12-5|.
CASGIGRVRVDEQFF
TGTGCTAGTGGTATTGGACGGGTCCGGGTCGATGAGCAGTTCTTC
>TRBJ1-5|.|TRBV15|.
CATSRDPGTYYSNQPQHF
TGTGCCACCAGCAGAGATCCCGGGACATATTATAGCAATCAGCCCCAGCATTTT
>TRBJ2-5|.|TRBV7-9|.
CASSRRDRQETQYF
TGTGCCAGCAGCCGGCGGGACCGTCAGGAGACCCAGTACTTC
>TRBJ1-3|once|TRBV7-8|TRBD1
CASSPRTGENTIYF
TGTGCCAGCAGCCCCCGGACAGGGGAAAACACCATATATTTT
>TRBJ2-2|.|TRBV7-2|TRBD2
CASLRFGLAGGTGELFF
TGTGCCAGCTTACGGTTCGGACTAGCGGGAGGAACCGGGGAGCTGTTTTTT
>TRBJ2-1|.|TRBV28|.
CASRGRAGTQGNEQFF
TGTGCCAGCAGGGGCCGCGCGGGCACGCAGGGCAATGAGCAGTTCTTC
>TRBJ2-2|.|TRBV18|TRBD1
CASSPPGQGVSGELFF
TGTGCCAGCTCCCCCCCGGGACAGGGGGTTTCCGGGGAGCTGTTTTTT
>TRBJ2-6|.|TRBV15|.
CATRLSGANVLTF
TGTGCCACCCGGCTTTCTGGGGCCAACGTCCTGACTTTC
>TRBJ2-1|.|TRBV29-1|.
CSVLGPPGHNEQFF
TGCAGCGTTCTAGGCCCCCCGGGCCACAATGAGCAGTTCTTC
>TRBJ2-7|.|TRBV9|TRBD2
CASSVGGTSSYEQYF
TGTGCCAGCAGCGTCGGTGGGACTAGCTCCTACGAGCAGTACTTC
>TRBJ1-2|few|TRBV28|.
CAAGAGNYGYTF
TGTGCCGCGGGGGCAGGGAACTATGGCTACACCTTC
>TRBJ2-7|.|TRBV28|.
CASSLITRASVPYEQYF
TGTGCCAGCAGTTTGATCACCCGGGCCTCGGTCCCCTACGAGCAGTACTTC
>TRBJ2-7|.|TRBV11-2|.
CASSLTPSGVEQYF
TGTGCCAGCAGCTTAACCCCCTCGGGTGTCGAGCAGTACTTC
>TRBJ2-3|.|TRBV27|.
CASTGVEAQYF
TGTGCCAGCACCGGGGTCGAGGCGCAGTATTTT
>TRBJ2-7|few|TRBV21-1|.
CARRSYEQYF
TGTGCCAGAAGGTCCTACGAGCAGTACTTC